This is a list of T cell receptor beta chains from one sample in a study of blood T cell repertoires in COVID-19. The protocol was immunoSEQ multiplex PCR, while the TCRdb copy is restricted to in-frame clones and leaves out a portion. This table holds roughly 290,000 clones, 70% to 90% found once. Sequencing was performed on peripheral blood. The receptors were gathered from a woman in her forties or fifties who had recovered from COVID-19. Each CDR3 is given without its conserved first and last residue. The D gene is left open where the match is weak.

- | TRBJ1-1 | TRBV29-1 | SVRVGGLGTEAF
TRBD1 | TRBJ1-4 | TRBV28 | ASSLSRGAGGNEKLF
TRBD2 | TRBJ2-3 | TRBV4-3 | ASSHIRGGRIDTQY
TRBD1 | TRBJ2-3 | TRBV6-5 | ATRDRGTDTQY
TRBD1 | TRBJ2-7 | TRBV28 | ATRGLDRGYEQY
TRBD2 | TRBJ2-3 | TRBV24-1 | ATSRRGAGGDTQY
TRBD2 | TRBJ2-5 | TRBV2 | ASSASGQETQY
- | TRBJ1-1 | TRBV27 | ASSPLPGQRNTEAF
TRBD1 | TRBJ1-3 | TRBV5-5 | ASSHDRGPGNTIY
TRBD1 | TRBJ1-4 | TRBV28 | ASNYGTGKNPNEKLF
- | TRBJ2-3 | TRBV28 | ASSSPSVTDTQY
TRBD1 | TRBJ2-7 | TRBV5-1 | ASSASGDRGHYEQY
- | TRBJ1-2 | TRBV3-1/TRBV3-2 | ASSQAEESYGYT
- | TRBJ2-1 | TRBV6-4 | ASSSLAGTGNEQF
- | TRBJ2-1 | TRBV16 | ASSHRQERRF
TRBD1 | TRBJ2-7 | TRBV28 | ASSLTRTGFEQY
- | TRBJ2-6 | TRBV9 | ASSVGSGSGANVLT
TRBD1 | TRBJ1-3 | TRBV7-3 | ASSLTGSGNTIY
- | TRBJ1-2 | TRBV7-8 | ASSSRNYGYT
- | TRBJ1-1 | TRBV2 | ASGENWGTEAF
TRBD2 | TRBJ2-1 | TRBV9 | ASSVQLAGAWDEQF
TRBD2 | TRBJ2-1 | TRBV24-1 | ATSATSVGGSYNEQF
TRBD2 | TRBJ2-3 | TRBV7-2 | ASSTGLAGVVDTQY
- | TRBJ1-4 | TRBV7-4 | ASSLAQGFSTNEKLF
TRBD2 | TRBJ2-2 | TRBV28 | ASSPPGTSGTGELF
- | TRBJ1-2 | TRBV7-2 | ASSLDREPSYGYT
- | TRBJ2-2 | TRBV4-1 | ASSQVAHGGLTLLKLF
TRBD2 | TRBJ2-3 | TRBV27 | ASRLAGHLQTTDTQY
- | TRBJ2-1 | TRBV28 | ASTVSSYNEQF
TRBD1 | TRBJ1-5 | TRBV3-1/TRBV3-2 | ASSPTGGGQPQH
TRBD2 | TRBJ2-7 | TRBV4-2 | ASSQEVAGGGYEQY
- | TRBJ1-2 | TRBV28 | ASSFVAGYGYT
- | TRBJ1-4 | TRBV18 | ASSPGLQTNEKLF
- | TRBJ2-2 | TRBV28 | ASSLFPSTGELF
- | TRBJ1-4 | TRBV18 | ASSPRVGANEKLF
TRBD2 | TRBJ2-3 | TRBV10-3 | AISEPGLQAGGDTQY
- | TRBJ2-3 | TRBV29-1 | SVGGGDTQY
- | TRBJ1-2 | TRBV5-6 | ASSLRQSSYGYT
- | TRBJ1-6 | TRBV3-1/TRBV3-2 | ASSQGTANSPLH
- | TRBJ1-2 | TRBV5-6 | ASTLSTEWVYGYT
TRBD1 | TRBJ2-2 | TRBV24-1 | ATSDQTGTANTGELF
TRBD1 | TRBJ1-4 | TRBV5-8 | ASSTGPGQPKLF